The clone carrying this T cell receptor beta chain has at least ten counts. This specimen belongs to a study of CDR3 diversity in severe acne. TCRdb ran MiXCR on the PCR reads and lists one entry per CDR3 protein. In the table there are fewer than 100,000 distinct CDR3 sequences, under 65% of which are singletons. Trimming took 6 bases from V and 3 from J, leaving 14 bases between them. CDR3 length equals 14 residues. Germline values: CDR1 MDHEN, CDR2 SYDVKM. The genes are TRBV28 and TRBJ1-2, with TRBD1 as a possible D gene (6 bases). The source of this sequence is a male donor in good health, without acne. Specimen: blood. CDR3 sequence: CASSLPGHDYGYTF. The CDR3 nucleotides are TGTGCCAGCAGCCTTCCGGGACATGACTATGGCTACACCTTC.